This T cell receptor (beta chain) is from a study of regulatory T cells in long-lasting Graves disease. Time point defined: newly diagnosed GD, antithyroid drugs for less than 3 months. From PBMCs, RNA was extracted and then used to make the TCR library. This clonotype was seen repeatedly, ten times or more. TCR beta libraries were built with iRepertoire HTBI primers and Arm-PCR of CDR3 regions. TCRdb used MiXCR to reprocess the multiplex PCR reads, holding one entry per CDR3 protein. The profile shows 530,000 or so distinct CDR3 sequences, approximately 16% of them singletons. V was trimmed by 3 bases and J by 8 bases, leaving 29 bases between them. CDR1 is MDHEN and CDR2 is SYDVKM in the germline V gene. This CDR3 has 19 residues. These data also formed part of another study, on T cells in Graves' hyperthyroidism and ophthalmopathy. This second report adds: Used for diagnoses were clinical symptoms, serum thyroxine and TRAb, thyroid ultrasound and orbital computed tomography. Researchers ran a first-round RT-PCR on the TCR CDR3 using the HTBI primer set. Before onset, by a median of around 6.4 months, the model predicted ophthalmopathy.

The V gene is TRBV28, the J gene TRBJ2-4; possibly TRBD1 for D (6 bases). The input for sequencing was peripheral blood mononuclear cells (PBMCs), taken at new diagnosis, from a patient treated with antithyroid drugs. This TCR came from a man younger than 35 with Graves disease. This CDR3 is CASSFNSTGTHPLLDIQYF. CDR3 DNA: TGTGCCAGCAGTTTCAACTCTACAGGGACCCACCCTTTGTTGGACATTCAGTACTTC.